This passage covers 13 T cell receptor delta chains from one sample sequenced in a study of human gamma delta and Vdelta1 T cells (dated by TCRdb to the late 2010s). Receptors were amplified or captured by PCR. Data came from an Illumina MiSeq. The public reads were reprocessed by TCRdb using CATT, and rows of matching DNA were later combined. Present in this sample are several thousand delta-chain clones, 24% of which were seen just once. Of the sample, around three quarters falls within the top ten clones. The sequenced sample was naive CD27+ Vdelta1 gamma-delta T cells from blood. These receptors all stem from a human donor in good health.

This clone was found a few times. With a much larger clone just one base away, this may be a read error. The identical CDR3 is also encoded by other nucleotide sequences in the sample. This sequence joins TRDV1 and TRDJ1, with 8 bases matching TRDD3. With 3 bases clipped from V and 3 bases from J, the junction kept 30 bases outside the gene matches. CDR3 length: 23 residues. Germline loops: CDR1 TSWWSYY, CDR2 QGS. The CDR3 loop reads CALGELPSRWILGILSQADKLIF. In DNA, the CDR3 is TGTGCTCTTGGGGAGCTACCGTCCCGGTGGATACTGGGGATACTGTCCCAGGCCGATAAACTCATCTTT.

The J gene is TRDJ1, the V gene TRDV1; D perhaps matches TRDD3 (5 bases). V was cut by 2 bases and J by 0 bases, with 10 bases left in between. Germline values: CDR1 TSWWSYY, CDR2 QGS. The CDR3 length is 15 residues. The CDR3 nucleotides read TGTGCTCTTGGGGAAAGTCTGGGATACACCGATAAACTCATCTTT. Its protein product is CALGESLGYTDKLIF.

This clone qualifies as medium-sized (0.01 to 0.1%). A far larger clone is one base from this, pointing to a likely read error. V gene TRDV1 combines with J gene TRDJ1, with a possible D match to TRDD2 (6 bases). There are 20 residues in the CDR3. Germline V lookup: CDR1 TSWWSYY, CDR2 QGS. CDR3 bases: TGTGCTCGTGGGCCCTTTAAAGGTCCCTTCCCTGGTACGTACACCGATAAACTCATCTTT. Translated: CARGPFKGPFPGTYTDKLIF.

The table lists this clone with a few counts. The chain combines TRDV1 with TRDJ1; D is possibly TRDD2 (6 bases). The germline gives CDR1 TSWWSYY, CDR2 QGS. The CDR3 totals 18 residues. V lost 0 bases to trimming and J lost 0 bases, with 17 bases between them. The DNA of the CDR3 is TGTGCTCTTGGGGAACTCAGGGGGGCCTTCCCTTACACCGATAAACTCATCTTT. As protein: CALGELRGAFPYTDKLIF.

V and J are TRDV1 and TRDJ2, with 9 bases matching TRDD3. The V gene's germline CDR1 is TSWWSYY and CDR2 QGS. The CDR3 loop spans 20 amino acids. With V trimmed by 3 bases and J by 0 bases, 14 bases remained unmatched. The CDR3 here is CALGDSLTPTGGPLTAQLFF. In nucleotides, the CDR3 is TGTGCTCTTGGGGACTCTTTAACCCCTACTGGGGGACCTTTGACAGCACAACTCTTCTTT.

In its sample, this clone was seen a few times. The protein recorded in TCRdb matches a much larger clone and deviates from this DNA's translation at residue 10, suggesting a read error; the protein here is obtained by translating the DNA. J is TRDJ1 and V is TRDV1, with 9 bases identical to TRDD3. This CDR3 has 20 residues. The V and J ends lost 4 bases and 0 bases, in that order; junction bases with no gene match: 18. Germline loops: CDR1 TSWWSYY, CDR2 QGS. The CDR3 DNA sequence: TGTGCTCTTGGGGCCCCCACTCTCAAGCACTGGGGGAGGTACACCGATAAACTCATCTTT. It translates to CALGAPTLKHWGRYTDKLIF.

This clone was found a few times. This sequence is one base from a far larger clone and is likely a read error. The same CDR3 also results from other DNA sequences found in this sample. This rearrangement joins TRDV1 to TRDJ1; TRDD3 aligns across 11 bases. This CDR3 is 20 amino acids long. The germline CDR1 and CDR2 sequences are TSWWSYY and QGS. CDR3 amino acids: CALGGLPHLNWGIKTDKLIF. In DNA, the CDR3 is TGTGCCTTAGGGGGCCTTCCACACTTGAACTGGGGGATAAAAACCGATAAACTCATCTTT.

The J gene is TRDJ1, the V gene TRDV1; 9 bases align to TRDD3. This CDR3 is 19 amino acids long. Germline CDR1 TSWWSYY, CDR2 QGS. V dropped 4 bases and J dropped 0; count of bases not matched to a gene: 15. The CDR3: CALGGLRLGDFSYTDKLIF. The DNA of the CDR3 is TGTGCTCTTGGGGGCCTTCGGCTGGGGGATTTCTCGTACACCGATAAACTCATCTTT.

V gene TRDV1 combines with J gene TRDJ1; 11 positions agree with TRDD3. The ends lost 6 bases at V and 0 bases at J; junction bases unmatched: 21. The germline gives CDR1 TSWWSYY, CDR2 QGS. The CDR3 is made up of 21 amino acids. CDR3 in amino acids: CALGQLRHWGISRPYTDKLIF. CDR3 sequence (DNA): TGTGCTCTTGGACAACTTCGCCACTGGGGGATAAGTCGTCCCTACACCGATAAACTCATCTTT.

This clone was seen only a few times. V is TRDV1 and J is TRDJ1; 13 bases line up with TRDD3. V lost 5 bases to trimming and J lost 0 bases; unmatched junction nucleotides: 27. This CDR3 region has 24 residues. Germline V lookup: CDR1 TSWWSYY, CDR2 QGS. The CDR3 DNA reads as TGTGCTCTTGGGACCTCTCCCACCCGCCCCTACTGGGGGATACGTTCCCCGTACACCGATAAACTCATCTTT. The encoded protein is CALGTSPTRPYWGIRSPYTDKLIF.

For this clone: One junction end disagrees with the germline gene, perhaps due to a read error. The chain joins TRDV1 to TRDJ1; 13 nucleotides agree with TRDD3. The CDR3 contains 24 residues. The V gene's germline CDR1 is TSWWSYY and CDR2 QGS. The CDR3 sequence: CALRELCLTSYDTLRLGDTNKLIF. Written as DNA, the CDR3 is TGTGCTCTTAGGGAACTGTGCCTCACTTCCTATGATACTCTTCGACTGGGGGATACGAATAAACTCATCTTT.

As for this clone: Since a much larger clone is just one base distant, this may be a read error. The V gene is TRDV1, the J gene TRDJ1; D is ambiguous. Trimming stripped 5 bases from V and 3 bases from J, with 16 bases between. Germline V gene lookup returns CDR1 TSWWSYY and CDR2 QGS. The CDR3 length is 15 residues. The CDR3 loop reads CALGSHPCGADKLIF. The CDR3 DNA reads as TGTGCTCTTGGGTCACATCCCTGTGGTGCCGATAAACTCATCTTT.

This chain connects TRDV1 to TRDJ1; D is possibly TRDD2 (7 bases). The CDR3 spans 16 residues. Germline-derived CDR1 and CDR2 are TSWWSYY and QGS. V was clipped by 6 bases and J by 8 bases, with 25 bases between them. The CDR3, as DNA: TGTGCTCTTGGTGTTCCTACTTTCGGGGGGAGCGTAAAACTCATCTTT. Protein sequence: CALGVPTFGGSVKLIF.